This T cell receptor beta chain was obtained from a study of early T cells in non-severe SARS-CoV-2 infection. Across the study: From unsorted whole blood, bulk RNA was sequenced, and the chains remained unpaired.

This clonotype was observed at least ten times. What it binds is unknown. TCRdb processed the 5' RACE reads anew with MiXCR; each CDR3 protein has one entry. The table includes tens of thousands of distinct CDR3 sequences, approximately 12% detected once. Study-level findings and limits: A preference for anti-spike CD8 responses marked VDJdb matching, which missed private and CD4 specificities.

Sequencing was carried out using whole blood. This TCR was sampled from an adult who was a healthcare worker with PCR-confirmed SARS-CoV-2 infection or an uninfected control (not recorded which).

The CDR3 reads CASSFLTNGGSYEQYF. The CDR3 nucleotides are TGCGCCAGCAGCTTCCTAACCAACGGTGGCTCCTACGAGCAGTACTTC. The J gene is TRBJ2-7, the V gene TRBV5-1; D is unclear. The germline CDR1 and CDR2 sequences are SGHRS and YFSETQ. V lost 2 bases and J 0 bases, leaving 15 bases between the germline ends. This CDR3 region has 16 residues.